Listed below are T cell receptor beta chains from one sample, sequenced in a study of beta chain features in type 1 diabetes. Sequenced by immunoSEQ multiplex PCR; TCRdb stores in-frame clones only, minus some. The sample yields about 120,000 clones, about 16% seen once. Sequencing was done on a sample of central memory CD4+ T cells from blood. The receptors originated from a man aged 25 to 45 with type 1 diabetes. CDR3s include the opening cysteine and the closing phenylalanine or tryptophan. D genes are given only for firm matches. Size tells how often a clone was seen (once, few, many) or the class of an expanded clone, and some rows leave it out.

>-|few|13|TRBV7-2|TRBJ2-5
CASTLREGETQYF
TGTGCCAGCACCCTCAGGGAAGGGGAGACCCAGTACTTC
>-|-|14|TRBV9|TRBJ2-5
CASAGNGGGETQYF
TGTGCCAGCGCGGGAAACGGGGGCGGGGAGACCCAGTACTTC
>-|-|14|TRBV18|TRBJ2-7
CASSPPHFSYEQYF
TGTGCCAGCTCACCACCCCACTTCTCCTACGAGCAGTACTTC
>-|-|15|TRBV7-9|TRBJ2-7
CASSSPGTANYEQYF
TGTGCCAGCAGCTCCCCCGGGACGGCCAACTACGAGCAGTACTTC
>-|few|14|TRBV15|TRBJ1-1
CATSREAGRTEAFF
TGTGCCACCAGCAGAGAAGCGGGGCGCACTGAAGCTTTCTTT
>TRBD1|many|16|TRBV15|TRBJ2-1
CATSSEGTGELRGPFF
TGTGCCACCAGCAGCGAAGGGACAGGGGAATTACGAGGGCCATTCTTC
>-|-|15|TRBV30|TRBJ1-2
CAWGQSNRRTYGYTF
TGTGCCTGGGGACAGTCCAACCGTCGCACTTATGGCTACACCTTC
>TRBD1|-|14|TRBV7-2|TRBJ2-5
CASSSGQPTSAQYF
TGTGCCAGCAGCTCGGGACAGCCAACGTCGGCCCAGTACTTC
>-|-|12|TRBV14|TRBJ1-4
CASSTAYGKLFF
TGTGCCAGCAGCACTGCCTACGGGAAACTGTTTTTT
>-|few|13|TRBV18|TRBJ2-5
CASSPRVKETQYF
TGTGCCAGCTCACCAAGGGTAAAGGAGACCCAGTACTTC
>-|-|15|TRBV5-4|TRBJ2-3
CASRAGQGGPDTQYF
TGTGCCAGCAGGGCGGGGCAGGGAGGCCCAGATACGCAGTATTTT
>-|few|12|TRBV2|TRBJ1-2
CASSDQLYGYTF
TGTGCCAGCAGTGACCAGCTCTATGGCTACACCTTC
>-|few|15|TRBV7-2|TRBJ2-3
CASTPMSGSTDTQYF
TGTGCCAGCACCCCTATGAGCGGGAGCACAGATACGCAGTATTTT
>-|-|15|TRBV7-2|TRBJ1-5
CASSLAGFGNQPQHF
TGTGCCAGCAGCTTAGCGGGGTTCGGCAATCAGCCCCAGCATTTT
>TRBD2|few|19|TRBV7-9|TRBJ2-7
CASSRIVGRGERGAAEQYF
TGTGCCAGCAGCCGCATTGTCGGCCGCGGCGAGCGGGGGGCCGCCGAGCAGTACTTC
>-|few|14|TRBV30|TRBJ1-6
CAWSNGGGNSPLHF
TGTGCCTGGAGTAACGGGGGCGGGAATTCACCCCTCCACTTT
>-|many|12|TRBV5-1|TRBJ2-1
CASSLGEYEQFF
TGCGCCAGCAGCCTCGGGGAGTATGAGCAGTTCTTC
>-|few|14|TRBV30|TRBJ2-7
CAWSVQGAPYEQYF
TGTGCCTGGAGTGTACAGGGAGCCCCCTACGAGCAGTACTTC
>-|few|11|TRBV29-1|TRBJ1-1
CSVDWGDRAFF
TGCAGCGTTGATTGGGGCGATAGAGCTTTCTTT
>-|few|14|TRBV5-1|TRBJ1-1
CASSAGGENTEAFF
TGCGCCAGCAGCGCAGGCGGGGAGAACACTGAAGCTTTCTTT
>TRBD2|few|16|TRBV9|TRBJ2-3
CASSVEGLAGGRTQYF
TGTGCCAGCAGCGTAGAGGGACTAGCGGGGGGGCGTACGCAGTATTTT
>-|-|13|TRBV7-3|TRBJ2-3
CASSQDRTDTQYF
TGTGCCAGCAGCCAAGACCGCACAGATACGCAGTATTTT
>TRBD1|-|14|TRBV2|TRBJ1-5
CASAGQGTGQPQHF
TGTGCCAGCGCGGGACAGGGGACAGGGCAGCCCCAGCATTTT